One sample yielded the 25 T cell receptor beta chains listed below, sequenced in a study of neurological immune-mediated disorders. TCRdb recomputed calls from the 5' RACE reads with MiXCR, one row per CDR3 protein. The data contain tens of thousands of distinct CDR3 sequences, roughly 4.8% of them seen just once; the ten biggest clones take up 5.5% to 8%. Sequencing was performed on PBMCs. These receptors all come from a man aged 25 to 45 with multiple sclerosis.

At least ten counts were recorded for this clonotype. The chain carries TRBV5-1 and TRBJ2-1; tentatively, D is TRBD2 (5 bases). The V gene lost 4 bases and the J gene lost 10 bases, with 15 bases spanning the gap. The germline V gene has CDR1 SGHRS and CDR2 YFSETQ. The CDR3 is 13 amino acids. The DNA of the CDR3 is TGCGCCAGCAGCGGTAACGGGGATGGGGAGCAGTTCTTC. Protein: CASSGNGDGEQFF. The full variable domain, in which reference TRBV5-1 and TRBJ2-1 provide the parts outside the CDR3, is KAGVTQTPRYLIKTRGQQVTLSCSPISGHRSVSWYQQTPGQGLQFLFEYFSETQRNKGNFPGRFSGRQFSNSRSEMNVSTLELGDSALYLCASSGNGDGEQFFGPGTRLTVL.

This clonotype was recorded many times. V gene TRBV20-1 combines with J gene TRBJ2-1; D is perhaps TRBD2 (6 bases). V gave up 5 bases and J gave up 11 bases, with 16 bases separating them. CDR1 DFQATT and CDR2 SNEGSKA come from the germline V gene (reference sequence). The length of the CDR3 is 12 residues. The CDR3 region has the DNA TGCAGTGCTGACGCCGGGGGACGACAGCAGTTCTTC. Its translation: CSADAGGRQQFF.

The V gene is TRBV6-1, the J gene TRBJ1-1; D remains ambiguous. Per germline, CDR1 MNHNS and CDR2 SASEGT. Deletions cut 10 bases from V and 5 bases from J, with 8 bases between. The CDR3 runs 10 residues. The CDR3 DNA follows: TGTGCCACCAGGTGGACTGAAGCTTTCTTT. Protein: CATRWTEAFF.

This clonotype appeared many times. The chain couples TRBV7-9 to TRBJ1-1, with TRBD1 as a possible D gene (5 bases). The CDR3 length is 15 residues. Germline-derived CDR1 and CDR2 are SEHNR and FQNEAQ (reference sequence). V lost 5 bases and J 1 base, leaving 14 bases between the germline ends. The CDR3 nucleotides read TGTGCCAGCAGCCCCCTGGGACTTCCGAACACTGAAGCTTTCTTT. Translating it yields CASSPLGLPNTEAFF.

This clonotype has a handful of counts. This chain links TRBV4-1 with TRBJ1-1; possibly TRBD1 for D (5 bases). Trimming took 2 bases from V and 4 from J, leaving 11 bases between them. The germline gives CDR1 MGHRA, CDR2 YSYEKL. The CDR3 consists of 14 residues. The CDR3 loop is CASSQLDGTTEAFF. The CDR3 DNA reads as TGCGCCAGCAGCCAACTAGACGGGACCACTGAAGCTTTCTTT.

At least ten counts were recorded for this clonotype. This rearrangement joins TRBV15 to TRBJ2-1; 8 positions match TRBD1. Trimming cost V 10 bases and J 7 bases; bases outside gene matches: 15. The CDR3 length is 15 residues. Germline lookup yields CDR1 LNHNV and CDR2 YYDKDF (reference sequence). CDR3: CASLDWAGGKNEQFF. CDR3 sequence (DNA): TGTGCCAGCCTTGACTGGGCAGGGGGCAAGAATGAGCAGTTCTTC.

This clonotype appeared many times. The chain has TRBV21-1 and TRBJ1-4; the table's D call of TRBD1 was not tested on the DNA. TRBV21-1 constitutes a pseudogene. The CDR3 sequence is 16 residues long. CDR3 protein: CASSPDGGQVNEKLFF. The DNA of the CDR3 is TGTGCCAGCAGCCCGGACGGGGGACAGGTGAATGAAAAACTGTTTTTT.

This clonotype was seen more than once but under ten times. Written as DNA, the CDR3 is TGCGCCAGCAGCTTGCAGGGGGAAAGCTATGGCTACACCTTC. Amino acids: CASSLQGESYGYTF. The chain is built from TRBV5-1 and TRBJ1-2; 7 bases align to TRBD1. The germline gives CDR1 SGHRS, CDR2 YFSETQ. CDR3 size: 14 residues. After removal of 1 base from V and 4 bases from J, the junction contained 4 bases not matched to a gene.

This clonotype was counted at least ten times. The chain is built from TRBV2 and TRBJ1-6; the D gene is possibly TRBD1 (5 bases). Deletions cut 6 bases from V and 6 bases from J, with 15 bases between. The CDR3 contains 15 residues. Germline V gives CDR1 SNHLY, CDR2 FYNNEI. The CDR3 DNA reads as TGTGCCAGCAGCGCTGACAGTTACGCTAATTCACCCCTCCACTTT. Translating gives CASSADSYANSPLHF.

This clonotype was picked up many times. V and J are TRBV5-1 and TRBJ2-4; D is unresolved. Germline CDR1 is SGHRS and CDR2 is YFSETQ. This CDR3 is built from 14 residues. V lost 0 bases and J lost 0, with 4 bases in between. CDR3 amino acids: CASSLDIAKNIQYF. The CDR3 DNA sequence: TGCGCCAGCAGCTTGGACATAGCCAAAAACATTCAGTACTTC.

Many counts were recorded for this clonotype. This chain joins TRBV7-9 and TRBJ1-1; 11 bases fit TRBD1. The germline V gene encodes CDR1 SEHNR and CDR2 FQNEAQ (reference sequence). The CDR3 has 15 amino acids. V trimming: 4 bases; J trimming: 5 bases; junction bases outside the gene matches: 6. The CDR3 sequence: CASSSPGQGATEAFF. CDR3 DNA: TGTGCCAGCAGCTCCCCAGGACAGGGGGCGACTGAAGCTTTCTTT.

This clonotype was counted only a few times. V gene TRBV5-1 combines with J gene TRBJ1-1; D ambiguous. V was shortened by 2 bases and J by 4 bases, with 12 bases between the two germline ends. Germline CDR1 reads SGHRS; CDR2 reads YFSETQ. The CDR3 extends over 14 amino acids. The CDR3 loop is CASSLSTWGTEAFF. The CDR3 DNA is TGCGCCAGCAGCTTAAGCACTTGGGGCACTGAAGCTTTCTTT. Full variable domain (outside the CDR3, taken from reference TRBV5-1 and TRBJ1-1): KAGVTQTPRYLIKTRGQQVTLSCSPISGHRSVSWYQQTPGQGLQFLFEYFSETQRNKGNFPGRFSGRQFSNSRSEMNVSTLELGDSALYLCASSLSTWGTEAFFGQGTRLTVV.

This clonotype was observed many times. V is TRBV20-1 and J is TRBJ2-1; 8 nucleotides agree with TRBD1. The ends lost 0 bases at V and 10 bases at J; junction bases unmatched: 5. The CDR3 contains 13 residues. Per germline, CDR1 DFQATT and CDR2 SNEGSKA (reference sequence). The CDR3 DNA reads TGCAGTGCTAGAGAGACAGGGGTAGGGGAGCAGTTCTTC. Protein: CSARETGVGEQFF.

This clonotype was picked up many times. CDR3 in DNA: TGTGCCATCAGCCCCGTGGGGCGCTTAGACTCACCCCTCCACTTT. It translates to CAISPVGRLDSPLHF. This chain links TRBV10-3 with TRBJ1-6; weak D call: TRBD1 (5 bases). The CDR3 consists of 15 residues. CDR1 is ENHRY and CDR2 is SYGVKD in the germline V gene. The V and J ends lost 6 bases and 10 bases respectively, with 19 bases between them.

The chain is built from TRBV25-1 and TRBJ1-2; D unresolved. CDR1 MGHDK and CDR2 SYGVNS come from the germline V gene. This CDR3 contains 13 residues. Trimming pared 3 bases from V and 4 bases from J, leaving 9 bases between. This CDR3 is CASSDPLIYGYTF. CDR3 coding DNA: TGTGCCAGCAGTGATCCCCTAATCTATGGCTACACCTTC.

This clonotype showed up many times. The chain carries TRBV4-1 and TRBJ1-5, with 9 bases matching TRBD1. Germline CDR1 MGHRA, CDR2 YSYEKL. The CDR3 extends over 15 amino acids. V lost 5 bases, J lost 9 bases, and 11 bases stayed unmatched. CDR3 in DNA: TGCGCCAGCAGCGACCACAGGGGGCGTAGGGGGCCCCAGCATTTT. It translates to CASSDHRGRRGPQHF.

This clonotype was seen ten or more times. One end of the junction fails to match germline, which may point to a read error. The V and J genes are TRBV20-1 and TRBJ1-5; D is ambiguous. The germline V gene encodes CDR1 DFQATT and CDR2 SNEGSKA (reference sequence). This CDR3 has 14 residues. This CDR3 reads CSARGQTSDQPQHF. The CDR3 DNA reads TGCAGTGCTAGGGGCCAGACTAGCGATCAGCCCCAGCATTTT.

This clonotype was counted ten times or more. CDR3 in amino acids: CASSQQGWPRNTEAFF. The CDR3 DNA reads TGTGCCAGCAGTCAACAGGGTTGGCCCCGTAACACTGAAGCTTTCTTT. The chain is built from TRBV12-3 or TRBV12-4 and TRBJ1-1; tentative D call: TRBD1 (6 bases). V was pared by 5 bases and J by 2 bases, with 18 bases between. This CDR3 is built from 16 residues.

This clonotype was counted at least ten times. The chain links TRBV6-2 or TRBV6-3 to TRBJ1-5; possible D gene TRBD1, 5 bases. V lost 5 bases and J 4 bases, leaving 9 bases between the germline ends. Germline values: CDR1 MNHEY, CDR2 SVGEGT. The CDR3 is made up of 13 amino acids. Here the CDR3 reads CASSGQANQPQHF. Here the CDR3 DNA reads TGTGCCAGCAGTGGACAAGCGAATCAGCCCCAGCATTTT.

The chain uses TRBV5-1 and TRBJ1-4, with TRBD1 matching 7 bases. Germline CDR1 SGHRS, CDR2 YFSETQ. This CDR3 has 20 amino acids. J lost 4 bases, V lost 5 bases, and 23 bases had no gene match. This CDR3 reads CASSPTDRDLLKIHNEKLFF. CDR3 bases: TGCGCCAGCAGTCCCACTGACAGGGACCTCCTGAAAATACATAATGAAAAACTGTTTTTT.

This clonotype was seen a few times. The chain is built from TRBV6-2 or TRBV6-3 and TRBJ1-6; TRBD1 matches at 7 bases. Germline trimming cut 8 bases from V and 10 bases from J; bases unmatched to any gene: 8. Germline-derived CDR1 and CDR2 are MNHEY and SVGEGT. The CDR3 loop spans 13 amino acids. DNA for the CDR3: TGTGCCAGCGCCACAGGGGAGAACTCACCCCTCCACTTT. Translating gives CASATGENSPLHF.

This clonotype was picked up a small number of times. V gene TRBV19 combines with J gene TRBJ2-7; 8 bases fit TRBD1. The CDR3 consists of 12 residues. Per germline, CDR1 LNHDA and CDR2 SQIVND (reference sequence). Unmatched junction bases numbered 2, after V lost 7 bases and J lost 3 bases. CDR3 loop: CASTGGDYEQYF. DNA of the CDR3: TGTGCCAGTACAGGGGGCGACTACGAGCAGTACTTC. Variable domain in full (rest from reference TRBV19 and TRBJ2-7): DGGITQSPKYLFRKEGQNVTLSCEQNLNHDAMYWYRQDPGQGLRLIYYSQIVNDFQKGDIAEGYSVSREKKESFPLTVTSAQKNPTAFYLCASTGGDYEQYFGPGTRLTVT.

The CDR3 bases are TGTGCCAGCAGCTTATCGCGGGGCATACAGTTCTTC. This gives the protein CASSLSRGIQFF. The chain is built from TRBV11-2 and TRBJ2-1, with a possible D match to TRBD2 (6 bases). V was trimmed by 2 bases and J by 13 bases, leaving 12 bases between them. There are 12 residues in the CDR3. Looked up from germline, CDR1 is SGHAT and CDR2 is FQNNGV.

This clonotype was counted at least ten times. The rearrangement joins TRBV27 to TRBJ2-5; D is unresolved. V lost 5 bases and J lost 0, with 16 bases in between. Germline V gives CDR1 MNHEY, CDR2 SMNVEV (reference sequence). This CDR3 has 16 residues. CDR3 sequence reads: CASSPIPQRNQETQYF. For the CDR3, the DNA is TGTGCCAGCAGTCCAATCCCCCAGAGAAACCAAGAGACCCAGTACTTC.

This clonotype has a count of ten or more. The chain is built from TRBV5-1 and TRBJ1-1, with a tentative D call TRBD1 (5 bases). The CDR3 loop spans 15 amino acids. With 4 bases removed from V and 0 bases from J, the gap between germline ends came to 13 bases. Germline V CDR1 and CDR2: SGHRS, YFSETQ. The CDR3 spells CASSLKGAMNTEAFF. The CDR3 coding sequence is TGCGCCAGCAGCCTTAAAGGGGCCATGAACACTGAAGCTTTCTTT. The variable domain in full, completed from reference TRBV5-1 and TRBJ1-1, reads KAGVTQTPRYLIKTRGQQVTLSCSPISGHRSVSWYQQTPGQGLQFLFEYFSETQRNKGNFPGRFSGRQFSNSRSEMNVSTLELGDSALYLCASSLKGAMNTEAFFGQGTRLTVV.